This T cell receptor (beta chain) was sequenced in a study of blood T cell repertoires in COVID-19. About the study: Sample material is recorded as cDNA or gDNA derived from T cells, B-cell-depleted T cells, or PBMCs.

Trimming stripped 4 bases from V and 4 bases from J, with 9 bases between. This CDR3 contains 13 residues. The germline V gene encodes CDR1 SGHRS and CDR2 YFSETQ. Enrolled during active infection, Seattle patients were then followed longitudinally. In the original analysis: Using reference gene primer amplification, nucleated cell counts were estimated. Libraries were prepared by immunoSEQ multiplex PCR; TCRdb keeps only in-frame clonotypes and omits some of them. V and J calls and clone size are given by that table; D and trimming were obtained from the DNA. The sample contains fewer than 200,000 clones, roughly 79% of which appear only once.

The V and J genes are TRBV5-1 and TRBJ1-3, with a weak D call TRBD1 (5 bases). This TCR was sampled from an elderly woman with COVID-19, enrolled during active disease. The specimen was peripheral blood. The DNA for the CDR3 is TGCGCCAGCAGCCCAGGGTACGGAAACACCATATATTTT. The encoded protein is CASSPGYGNTIYF.